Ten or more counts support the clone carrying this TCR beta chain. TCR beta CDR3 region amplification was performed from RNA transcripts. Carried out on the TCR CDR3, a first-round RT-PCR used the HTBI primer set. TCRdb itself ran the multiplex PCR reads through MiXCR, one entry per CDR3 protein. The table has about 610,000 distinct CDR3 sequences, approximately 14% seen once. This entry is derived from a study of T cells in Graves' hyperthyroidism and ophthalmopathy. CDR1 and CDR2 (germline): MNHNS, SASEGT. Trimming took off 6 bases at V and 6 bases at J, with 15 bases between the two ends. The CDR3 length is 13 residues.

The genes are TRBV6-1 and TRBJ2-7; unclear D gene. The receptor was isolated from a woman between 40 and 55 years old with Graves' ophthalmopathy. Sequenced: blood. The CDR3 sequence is CASRWSVGPEQYF. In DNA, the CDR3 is TGTGCCAGCAGGTGGTCTGTCGGGCCCGAGCAGTACTTC.